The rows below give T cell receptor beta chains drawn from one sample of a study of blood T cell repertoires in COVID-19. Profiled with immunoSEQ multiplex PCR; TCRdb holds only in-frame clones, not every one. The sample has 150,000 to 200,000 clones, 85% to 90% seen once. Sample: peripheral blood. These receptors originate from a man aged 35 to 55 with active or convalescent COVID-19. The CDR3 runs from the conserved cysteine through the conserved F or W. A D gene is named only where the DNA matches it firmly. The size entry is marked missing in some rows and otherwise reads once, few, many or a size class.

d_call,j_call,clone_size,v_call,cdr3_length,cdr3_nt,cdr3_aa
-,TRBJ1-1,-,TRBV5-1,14,TGCGCCAGCAGCCGCGAGGTAAAGGGGGATCCAGCTTTCTTT,CASSREVKGDPAFF
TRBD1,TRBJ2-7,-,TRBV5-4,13,TGTGCCAGCAGCCGGGACAGCCTCTACGAGCAGTACTTC,CASSRDSLYEQYF
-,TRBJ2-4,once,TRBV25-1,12,TGTGCCAGCAGCCCCGACAAGACCATTCAGTACTTC,CASSPDKTIQYF
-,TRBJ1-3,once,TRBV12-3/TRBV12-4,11,TGTGCCAGCCGCCGACTTGCCACCATATATTTT,CASRRLATIYF
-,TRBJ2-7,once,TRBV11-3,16,TGTGCCAGCAGCTTAGGTCCAGGGGTCGATACCTACGAGCAGTACTTC,CASSLGPGVDTYEQYF
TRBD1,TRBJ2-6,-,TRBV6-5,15,TGTGCCAGCAGCCTGACAGGGACTGGGGCCAACGTCCTGACTTTC,CASSLTGTGANVLTF
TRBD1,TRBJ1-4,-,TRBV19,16,TGTGCCAGTAGTGGGTACTTACAGGGGGCGCGCGAAAAACTGTTTTTT,CASSGYLQGAREKLFF
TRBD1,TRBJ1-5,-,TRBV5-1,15,TGCGCCAGCAGCTTGGACAGGGGGTACAATCAGCCCCAGCATTTT,CASSLDRGYNQPQHF
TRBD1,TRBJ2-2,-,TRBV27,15,TGTGCCAGCAGTGACGACAGGGTGGGGGCCGGGGAGCTGTTTTTT,CASSDDRVGAGELFF
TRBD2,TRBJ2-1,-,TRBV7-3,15,TGTGCCAGCAGCTTTAGCGGGGGGGCCAACAATGAGCAGTTCTTC,CASSFSGGANNEQFF
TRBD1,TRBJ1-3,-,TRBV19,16,TGTGCCAGTAGTCTAGGACAGGGGGGCTCTGGAAACACCATATATTTT,CASSLGQGGSGNTIYF
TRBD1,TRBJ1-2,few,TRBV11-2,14,TGTGCCAGCACTCCAGACAGGGCCCACTATGGCTACACCTTC,CASTPDRAHYGYTF
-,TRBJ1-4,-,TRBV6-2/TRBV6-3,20,TGTGCCAGCAGTTACTCGAGCGACGGAACGTACTCACCAACTAATGAAAAACTGTTTTTT,CASSYSSDGTYSPTNEKLFF
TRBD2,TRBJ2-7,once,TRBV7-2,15,TGTGCCAGCAGCTTAGAACTAGCGGGAACCTACGAGCAGTACTTC,CASSLELAGTYEQYF
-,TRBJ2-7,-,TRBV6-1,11,TGTGCCAGCAGTGAAGGCCAGGGACAGTACTTC,CASSEGQGQYF
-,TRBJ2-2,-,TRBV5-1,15,TGCGCCAGCAGCAGCCACAGGGAGGGGACCGGGGAGCTGTTTTTT,CASSSHREGTGELFF
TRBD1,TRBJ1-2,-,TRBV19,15,TGTGCCAGTAGACGTCCGGGACAGTCGGGCTATGGCTACACCTTC,CASRRPGQSGYGYTF
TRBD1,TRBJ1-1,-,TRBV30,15,TGTGCCTGGAAGTCGGGACAGCTCTTGAACACTGAAGCTTTCTTT,CAWKSGQLLNTEAFF
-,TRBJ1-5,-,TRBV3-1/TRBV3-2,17,TGTGCCAGCAGCCAAGGCTCAGGGCAAAGGAGCAATCAGCCCCAGCATTTT,CASSQGSGQRSNQPQHF
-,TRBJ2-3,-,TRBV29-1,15,TGCAGCGTTGTTCGCGACAGAAAGAGCACAGATACGCAGTATTTT,CSVVRDRKSTDTQYF
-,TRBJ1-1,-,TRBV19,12,TGTGCCAGTAGTTCAGGACAGCTTGAAGCTTTCTTT,CASSSGQLEAFF
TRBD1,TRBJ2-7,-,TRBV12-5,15,TGTGCTAGTGGTCCGGGACAGGGGGCTTCCTACGAGCAGTACTTC,CASGPGQGASYEQYF
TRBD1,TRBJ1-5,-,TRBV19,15,TGTGCCAGTAGTCCACAGGGGGCTGGCAATCAGCCCCAGCATTTT,CASSPQGAGNQPQHF
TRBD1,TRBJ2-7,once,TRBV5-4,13,TGTGCCAGCAGCCCGACAGGGTTGGACGAGCAGTACTTC,CASSPTGLDEQYF
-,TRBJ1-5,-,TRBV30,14,TGTGCCTGGAGTCCTGACAGGATCAATCAGCCCCAGCATTTT,CAWSPDRINQPQHF
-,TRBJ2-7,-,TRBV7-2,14,TGTGCCAGCAGCTTGGATGGGGGCAGGTACGAGCAGTACTTC,CASSLDGGRYEQYF
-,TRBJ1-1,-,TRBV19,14,TGTGCCAGTAGTGCCGGGACAAGAAGTCCTGAAGCTTTCTTT,CASSAGTRSPEAFF
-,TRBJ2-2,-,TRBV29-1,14,TGCAGCGCAAGGGGGACACAAGCCACCGGGGAGCTGTTTTTT,CSARGTQATGELFF
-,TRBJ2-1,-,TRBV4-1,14,TGCGCCAGCAGCCAAGATCTAGCCGGGGATGAGCAGTTCTTC,CASSQDLAGDEQFF
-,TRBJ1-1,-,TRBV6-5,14,TGTGCCAGCAGCCGCGGACAACTGAACACTGAAGCTTTCTTT,CASSRGQLNTEAFF
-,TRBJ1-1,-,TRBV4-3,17,TGCGCCAGCAGCCAAGATCTGACATCTAGCCCGAACACTGAAGCTTTCTTT,CASSQDLTSSPNTEAFF
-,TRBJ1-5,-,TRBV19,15,TGTGCCAGTAGTCCCGTCCAGGCCTACAATCAGCCCCAGCATTTT,CASSPVQAYNQPQHF
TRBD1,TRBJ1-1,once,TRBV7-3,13,TGTGCCAGCAGCGGACGACAGGGGACTGAAGCTTTCTTT,CASSGRQGTEAFF
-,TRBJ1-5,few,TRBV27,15,TGTGCCAGCAGTACCGGGATCTATAGCAATCAGCCCCAGCATTTT,CASSTGIYSNQPQHF
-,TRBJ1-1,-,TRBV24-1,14,TGTGCCACCAGTGAGGCAGGGGTTTTAACTGAAGCTTTCTTT,CATSEAGVLTEAFF
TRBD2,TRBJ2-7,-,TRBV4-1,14,TGCGCCAGCAGCCTGGGACTAGGTACCTACGAGCAGTACTTC,CASSLGLGTYEQYF
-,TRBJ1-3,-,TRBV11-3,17,TGTGCCAGCAGCTACCAGTGGGGCCGAGGCTCTGGAAACACCATATATTTT,CASSYQWGRGSGNTIYF
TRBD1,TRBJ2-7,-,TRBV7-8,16,TGTGCCAGCAGCTTATCCCCGGGACAGGGGGCCTACGAGCAGTACTTC,CASSLSPGQGAYEQYF
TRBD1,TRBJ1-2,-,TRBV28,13,TGTGCCAGCAGTTTATTAGGGGGCGTTGGCTACACCTTC,CASSLLGGVGYTF
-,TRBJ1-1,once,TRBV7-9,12,TGTGCCAGCAGCTTTAAGAACACTGAAGCTTTCTTT,CASSFKNTEAFF
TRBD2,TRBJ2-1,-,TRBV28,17,TGTGCCAGCAGTGGGACTAGCGGGAGAAATTTCTACAATGAGCAGTTCTTC,CASSGTSGRNFYNEQFF
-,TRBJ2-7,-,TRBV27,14,TGTGCCAGCAGTTTATCACTCCGAAGGGGAGAGCAGTACTTC,CASSLSLRRGEQYF
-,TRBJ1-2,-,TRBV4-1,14,TGCGCCAGCACCCCAGCAGAGGGTGACTATGGCTACACCTTC,CASTPAEGDYGYTF
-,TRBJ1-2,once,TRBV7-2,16,TGTGCCAGCAGCCCGGCCGTAGGGAGCTCGAGCTATGGCTACACCTTC,CASSPAVGSSSYGYTF
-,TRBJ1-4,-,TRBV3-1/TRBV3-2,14,TGTGCCAGCAGCCTTGGCCGGCGGATTGAAAAACTGTTTTTT,CASSLGRRIEKLFF
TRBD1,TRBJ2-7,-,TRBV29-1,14,TGCAGCGTTGGGGGCCAGACAGGGGCCTACGAGCAGTACTTC,CSVGGQTGAYEQYF
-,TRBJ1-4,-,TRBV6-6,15,TGTGCCAGCAGAGACACGGGACTCCTTAATGAAAAACTGTTTTTT,CASRDTGLLNEKLFF
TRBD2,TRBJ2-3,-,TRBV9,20,TGTGCCAGCAGCGGACGACTTGACGGTGACTATAGCGGGGGGGCAGATACGCAGTATTTT,CASSGRLDGDYSGGADTQYF
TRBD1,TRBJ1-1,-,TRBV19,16,TGTGCCAGTAGACTGGGGCTCGACAGGGGAAGGACTGAAGCTTTCTTT,CASRLGLDRGRTEAFF
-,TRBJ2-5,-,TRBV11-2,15,TGTGCCAGCAGCTCCTGGATCCCGCCCGGGGAGACCCAGTACTTC,CASSSWIPPGETQYF
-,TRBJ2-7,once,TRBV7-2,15,TGTGCCAGCAGCTTTAATACGGGAGCGTCGTCAGAGCAGTACTTC,CASSFNTGASSEQYF
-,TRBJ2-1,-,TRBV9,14,TGTGCCAGCAGCGCCCGAGAGAGTTTTAATGAGCAGTTCTTC,CASSARESFNEQFF